This is a list of T cell receptor beta chains from one sample in a study of shared clonotypes between healthy human individuals. This table comes from immunoSEQ multiplex PCR, and its TCRdb copy is limited to in-frame clones, with some not included. This sample has millions of clones, with approximately 94% found just once. The sequencing input was naive CD8+ T cells sorted from blood. Every receptor here comes from a man younger than 35 in good health. The CDR3 runs from the conserved cysteine through the conserved F or W. The D gene is left open where the match is weak. Clone sizes are given selectively: once, few, many, or a class where the clone is expanded.

cdr3_nt | cdr3_aa | v_call | d_call | clone_size | j_call
TGTGCCAGCAGTCAGGGTAGCGAGCAGTACTTC | CASSQGSEQYF | TRBV27 | - | once | TRBJ2-7
TGTGCCAGCCGTATAGGGGGCAGTTACGAGCAGTACTTC | CASRIGGSYEQYF | TRBV6-5 | TRBD1 | - | TRBJ2-7
TGCGCCAGCAGCCACAAAACTAACGTCTACGAGCAGTACTTC | CASSHKTNVYEQYF | TRBV4-1 | - | - | TRBJ2-7
TGTGCCAGCAGCAACGGACAGGGTTCTACTGAAGCTTTCTTT | CASSNGQGSTEAFF | TRBV7-9 | TRBD1 | - | TRBJ1-1
TGTGCCAGCAGCTTAGGGGTTTATAGCAATCAGCCCCAGCATTTT | CASSLGVYSNQPQHF | TRBV7-2 | - | - | TRBJ1-5
TGTGCCAGCAGCTTGGCCAATACAGCGGCCTACGAGCAGTACTTC | CASSLANTAAYEQYF | TRBV5-6 | - | - | TRBJ2-7
TGTGCCAGCAGCCCCCAAGTTTCGGGGCTGGAGGGCACTGAAGCTTTCTTT | CASSPQVSGLEGTEAFF | TRBV7-6 | - | - | TRBJ1-1
TGTGCCAGCAGCCCAGGGCTTCCCTACAATGAGCAGTTCTTC | CASSPGLPYNEQFF | TRBV27 | - | - | TRBJ2-1
TGTGCCAGCAGTTACTTAGGGGGGGGGCACACAGATACGCAGTATTTT | CASSYLGGGHTDTQYF | TRBV6-5 | - | - | TRBJ2-3
TGTGCCAGTAGTACCCCTAGGGAGAGGTACGGTGAAGCTTTCTTT | CASSTPRERYGEAFF | TRBV19 | - | - | TRBJ1-1
TGTGCCAGCACCAAAGCGGGAGGGGAGACCCAGTACTTC | CASTKAGGETQYF | TRBV6-5 | TRBD2 | - | TRBJ2-5
TGTGCCAGAGAAGGACTAGCGGAATACAATGAGCAGTTCTTC | CAREGLAEYNEQFF | TRBV5-8 | TRBD2 | - | TRBJ2-1
TGTGCCTGGAGTAACCCGGGACAGGAGGTTCAGGGTGAGCAGTTCTTC | CAWSNPGQEVQGEQFF | TRBV30 | TRBD1 | once | TRBJ2-1
TGTGCCAGCTCACCGTCTGGTAGCGGGGAGCCGTGTGACTTC | CASSPSGSGEPCDF | TRBV18 | TRBD2 | - | TRBJ2-7
TGTGCCAGCAGCGTAGATTCCCTAGCGGGGGGCCTCGATGAGCAGTTCTTC | CASSVDSLAGGLDEQFF | TRBV9 | TRBD2 | once | TRBJ2-1
TGCGCCAGCAGCCTTAGCGGGGGTCCTTACAATGAGCAGTTCTTC | CASSLSGGPYNEQFF | TRBV5-1 | TRBD2 | once | TRBJ2-1
TGTGCCAGCAGTTACTCGACTAGCGTGGATGAGCAGTTCTTC | CASSYSTSVDEQFF | TRBV6-5 | TRBD2 | once | TRBJ2-1
TGTGCCATCAGTGATCCCCTACTCGATCTGTCTAGCACAGATACGCAGTATTTT | CAISDPLLDLSSTDTQYF | TRBV10-3 | - | - | TRBJ2-3
TGTGCCAGCAGTTCCACCAGGGGGCCGACCACTGAAGCTTTCTTT | CASSSTRGPTTEAFF | TRBV6-1 | TRBD1 | once | TRBJ1-1
TGTGCCAGCAGTTCCGGCGAGGGGTTAAAGCATTTT | CASSSGEGLKHF | TRBV6-5 | - | once | TRBJ1-5
TGTGCCAGCGACGGACAGGGGGAGCGCGAGCAGTACTTC | CASDGQGEREQYF | TRBV6-1 | TRBD1 | - | TRBJ2-7
TGTGCCAGCAGCTTAGGTGGTCCTACTAGCAATCAGCCCCAGCATTTT | CASSLGGPTSNQPQHF | TRBV13 | - | - | TRBJ1-5
TGTGCCAGCAGTTCGGACAGGGACAGGTACACCGGGGAGCTGTTTTTT | CASSSDRDRYTGELFF | TRBV7-9 | TRBD1 | - | TRBJ2-2
TGTGCCAGCAGCCCCCTGAGCGGGGGCTACAATGAGCAGTTCTTC | CASSPLSGGYNEQFF | TRBV14 | TRBD2 | - | TRBJ2-1
TGTGCCAGCACACACTTCGGGGACACTGAAGCTTTCTTT | CASTHFGDTEAFF | TRBV6-5 | - | - | TRBJ1-1
TGTGCCAGCAGCCTCGGCGCCGCTATGAACACCGGGGAGCTGTTTTTT | CASSLGAAMNTGELFF | TRBV11-2 | - | - | TRBJ2-2
TGTGCCAGCAGCTTAGGCCTCCCTTCGAGGGAGCTGTTTTTT | CASSLGLPSRELFF | TRBV13 | - | - | TRBJ2-2
TGTGCCAGCAGCGTAGTAAGGGGGCCCTACAATGAGCAGTTCTTC | CASSVVRGPYNEQFF | TRBV9 | TRBD1 | - | TRBJ2-1
TGTGCCAGCAGCGTACAGGGGGCGCTTGGAGAGACCCAGTACTTC | CASSVQGALGETQYF | TRBV9 | TRBD1 | - | TRBJ2-5
TGCAGCGTGAGCGGGGGACTCTACAATGAGCAGTTCTTC | CSVSGGLYNEQFF | TRBV29-1 | TRBD2 | - | TRBJ2-1